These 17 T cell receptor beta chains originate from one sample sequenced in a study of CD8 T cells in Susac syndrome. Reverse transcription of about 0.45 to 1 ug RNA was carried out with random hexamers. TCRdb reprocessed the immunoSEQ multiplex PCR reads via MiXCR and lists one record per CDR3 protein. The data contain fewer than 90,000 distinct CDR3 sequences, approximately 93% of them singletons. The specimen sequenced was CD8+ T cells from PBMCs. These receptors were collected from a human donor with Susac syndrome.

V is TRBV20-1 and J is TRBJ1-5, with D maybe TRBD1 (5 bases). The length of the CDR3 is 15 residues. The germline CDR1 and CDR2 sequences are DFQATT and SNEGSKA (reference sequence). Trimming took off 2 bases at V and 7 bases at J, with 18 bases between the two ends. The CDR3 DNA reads TGCAGTGCTAGATCAAACCGAGGGGCTGGGCAGCCCCAGCATTTT. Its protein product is CSARSNRGAGQPQHF.

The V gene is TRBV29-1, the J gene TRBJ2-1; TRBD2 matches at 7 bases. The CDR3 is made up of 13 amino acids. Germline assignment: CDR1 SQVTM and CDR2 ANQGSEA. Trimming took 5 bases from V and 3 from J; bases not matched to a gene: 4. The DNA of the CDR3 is TGCAGCGTTAGTGCGGGGGTCTACAATGAGCAGTTCTTC. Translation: CSVSAGVYNEQFF.

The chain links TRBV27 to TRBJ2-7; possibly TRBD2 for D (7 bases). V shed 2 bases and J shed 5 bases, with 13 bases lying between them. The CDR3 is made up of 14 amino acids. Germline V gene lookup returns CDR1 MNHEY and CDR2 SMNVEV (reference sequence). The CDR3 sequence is CASSLGPGGDEQYF. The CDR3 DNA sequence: TGTGCCAGCAGTTTAGGACCGGGGGGCGACGAGCAGTACTTC.

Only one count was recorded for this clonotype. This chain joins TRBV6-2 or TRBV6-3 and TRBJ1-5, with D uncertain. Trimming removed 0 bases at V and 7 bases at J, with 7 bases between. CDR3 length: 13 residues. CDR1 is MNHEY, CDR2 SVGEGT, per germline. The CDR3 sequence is CASSYSKVQPQHF. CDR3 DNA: TGTGCCAGCAGTTACTCGAAGGTCCAGCCCCAGCATTTT.

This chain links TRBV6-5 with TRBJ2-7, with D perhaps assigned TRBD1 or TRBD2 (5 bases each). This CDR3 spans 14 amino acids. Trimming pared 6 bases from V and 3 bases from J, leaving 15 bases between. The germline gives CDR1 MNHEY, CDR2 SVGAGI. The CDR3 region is CASSQPGTVYEQYF. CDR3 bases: TGTGCCAGCAGCCAACCCGGGACGGTCTACGAGCAGTACTTC.

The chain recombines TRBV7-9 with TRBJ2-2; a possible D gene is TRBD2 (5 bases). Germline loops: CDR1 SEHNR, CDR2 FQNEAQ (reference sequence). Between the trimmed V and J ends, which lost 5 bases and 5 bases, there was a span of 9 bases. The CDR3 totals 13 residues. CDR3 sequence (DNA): TGTGCCAGCAGCCCGCCGGGGACCGGGGAGCTGTTTTTT. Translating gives CASSPPGTGELFF.

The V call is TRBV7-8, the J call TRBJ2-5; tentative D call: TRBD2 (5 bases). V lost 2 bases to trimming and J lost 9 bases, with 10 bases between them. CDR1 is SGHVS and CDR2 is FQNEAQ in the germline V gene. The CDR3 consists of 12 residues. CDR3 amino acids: CASSLSAGPQYF. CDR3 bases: TGTGCCAGCAGCTTAAGTGCGGGTCCCCAGTACTTC. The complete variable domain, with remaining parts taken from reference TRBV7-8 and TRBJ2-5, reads GAGVSQSPRYKVAKRGQDVALRCDPISGHVSLFWYQQALGQGPEFLTYFQNEAQLDKSGLPSDRFFAERPEGSVSTLKIQRTQQEDSAVYLCASSLSAGPQYFGPGTRLLVL.

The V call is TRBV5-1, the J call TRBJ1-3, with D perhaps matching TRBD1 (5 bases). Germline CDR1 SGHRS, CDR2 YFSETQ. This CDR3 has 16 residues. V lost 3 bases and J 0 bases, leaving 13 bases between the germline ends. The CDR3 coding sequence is TGCGCCAGCAGCTGGGGAGGGGATCTCTCTGGAAACACCATATATTTT. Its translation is CASSWGGDLSGNTIYF.

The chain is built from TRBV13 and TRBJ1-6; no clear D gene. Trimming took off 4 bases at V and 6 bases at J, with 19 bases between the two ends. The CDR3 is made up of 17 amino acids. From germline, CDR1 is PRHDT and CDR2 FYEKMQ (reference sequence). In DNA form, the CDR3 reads TGTGCCAGCAGCTCAAGCGGCGAGACGGACTCTAATTCACCCCTCCACTTT. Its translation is CASSSSGETDSNSPLHF.

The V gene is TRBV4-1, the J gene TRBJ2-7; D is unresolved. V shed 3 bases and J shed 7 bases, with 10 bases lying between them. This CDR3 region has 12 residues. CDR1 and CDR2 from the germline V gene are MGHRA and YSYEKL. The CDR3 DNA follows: TGCGCCAGCAGCCACACCCATGAAGAGCAGTACTTC. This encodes CASSHTHEEQYF.

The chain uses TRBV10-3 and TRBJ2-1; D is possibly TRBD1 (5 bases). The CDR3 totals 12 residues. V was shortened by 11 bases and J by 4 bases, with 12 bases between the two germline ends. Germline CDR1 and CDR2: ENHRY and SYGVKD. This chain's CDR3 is CAVRGSYNEQFF. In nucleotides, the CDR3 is TGTGCCGTTAGGGGTTCATACAATGAGCAGTTCTTC.

The CDR3 region has the DNA TGTGCCAGCAGCTTGCCCCCGACCGATGGCTACACCTTC. Amino acids: CASSLPPTDGYTF. V and J are TRBV5-5 and TRBJ1-2; D unresolved. Trimming took off 1 base at V and 6 bases at J, with 10 bases between the two ends. Germline-derived CDR1 and CDR2 are SGHKS and YYEKEE (reference sequence). The CDR3 has 13 amino acids.

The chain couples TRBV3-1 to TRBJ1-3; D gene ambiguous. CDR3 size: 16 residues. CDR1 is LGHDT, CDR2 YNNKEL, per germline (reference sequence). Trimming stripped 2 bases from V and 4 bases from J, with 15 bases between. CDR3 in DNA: TGTGCCAGCAGCCAACTCTCGACCCTCCCGGGAAACACCATATATTTT. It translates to CASSQLSTLPGNTIYF. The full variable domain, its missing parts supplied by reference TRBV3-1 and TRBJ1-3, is DTAVSQTPKYLVTQMGNDKSIKCEQNLGHDTMYWYKQDSKKFLKIMFSYNNKELIINETVPNRFSPKSPDKAHLNLHINSLELGDSAVYFCASSQLSTLPGNTIYFGEGSWLTVV.

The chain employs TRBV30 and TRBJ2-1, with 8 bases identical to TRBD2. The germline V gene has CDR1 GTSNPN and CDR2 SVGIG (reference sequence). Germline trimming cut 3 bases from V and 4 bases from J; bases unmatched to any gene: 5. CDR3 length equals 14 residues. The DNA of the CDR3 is TGTGCCTGGAGGGATAGCGGGGCTTACAATGAGCAGTTCTTC. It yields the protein CAWRDSGAYNEQFF.

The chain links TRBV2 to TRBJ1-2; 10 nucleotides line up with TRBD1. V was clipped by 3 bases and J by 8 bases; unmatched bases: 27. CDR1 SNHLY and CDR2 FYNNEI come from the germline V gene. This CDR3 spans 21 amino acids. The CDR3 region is CASSDGRFPSTGQGKVNGYTF. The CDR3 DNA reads TGTGCCAGCAGTGACGGCCGGTTTCCGTCCACGGGACAGGGGAAAGTTAACGGCTACACCTTC.

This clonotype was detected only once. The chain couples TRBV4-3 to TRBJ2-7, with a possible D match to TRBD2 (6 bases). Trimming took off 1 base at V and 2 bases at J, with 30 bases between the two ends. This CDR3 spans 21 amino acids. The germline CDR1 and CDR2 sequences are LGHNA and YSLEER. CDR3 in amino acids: CASSQVVEEGTEGDPAYEQYF. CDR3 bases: TGCGCCAGCAGCCAAGTCGTTGAGGAGGGCACAGAAGGGGACCCTGCCTACGAGCAGTACTTC.

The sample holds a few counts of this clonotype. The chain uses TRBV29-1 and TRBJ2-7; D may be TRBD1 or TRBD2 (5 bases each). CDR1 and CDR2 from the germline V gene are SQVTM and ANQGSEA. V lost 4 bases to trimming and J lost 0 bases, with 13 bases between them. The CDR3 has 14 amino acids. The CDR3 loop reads CSVVGEQNSYEQYF. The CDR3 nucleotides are TGCAGCGTTGTGGGGGAACAAAACTCCTACGAGCAGTACTTC.